These T cell receptor beta chains were read from a single sample in a study of shared clonotypes between healthy human individuals. Profiling relied on immunoSEQ multiplex PCR, and the TCRdb table lists in-frame clones only, not all of them. This sample has about 2 million clones, with around 95% found just once. Material for sequencing was naive CD4+ T cells sorted from blood. Source of these receptors: a young man in good health. Each CDR3 is given with its conserved first and last residue. D genes are given only for firm matches. Clone size is given for some rows only: seen once, a few or many times, or a class if the clone is expanded.

TGTGCCAGCAGCTTCCCCTTAGCGGGCCACGTTGATACGCAGTATTTT CASSFPLAGHVDTQYF TRBV11-2 NA TRBJ2-3 TRBD2
TGTGCCATCAGTGATTTTCGGGGGCCGGCTGAAGCTTTCTTT CAISDFRGPAEAFF TRBV10-3 NA TRBJ1-1 NA
TGTGCCAGCAGCTTACTTAGACTAGCGGGTTACAATGAGCAGTTCTTC CASSLLRLAGYNEQFF TRBV5-4 NA TRBJ2-1 TRBD2
TGCGCCAGCAGCTTGGGGGGACAGGGTCCTAAGGAGCAGTTCTTC CASSLGGQGPKEQFF TRBV5-1 NA TRBJ2-1 TRBD1
TGCGCCAGCAGCTTGGCTACAGACACCGGGGAGCTGTTTTTT CASSLATDTGELFF TRBV5-1 NA TRBJ2-2 NA
TGCAGCGTTGAAGATTTAGCAGCGAACTATGGCTACACCTTC CSVEDLAANYGYTF TRBV29-1 NA TRBJ1-2 NA
TGTGCCAGCAGTGAAAGGCGGGCAGGGCCCTACGAGCAGTACTTC CASSERRAGPYEQYF TRBV6-1 NA TRBJ2-7 NA
TGCGCCAGCAGCTTAGAGTTAAGGTCGCAAGAGACCCAGTACTTC CASSLELRSQETQYF TRBV5-1 NA TRBJ2-5 NA
TGTGCCAGCAGCTTAGTTTCCAGCGGGAGAGGAGAGACCCAGTACTTC CASSLVSSGRGETQYF TRBV7-8 NA TRBJ2-5 TRBD2
TGTGCCAGTAGGCTTTCCTCGGGGGGGGCCTATGGCTACACCTTC CASRLSSGGAYGYTF TRBV19 NA TRBJ1-2 NA
TGCGCCAGCAGCCCCGACAGGGAAGCCGGGGAGCTGTTTTTT CASSPDREAGELFF TRBV5-1 few TRBJ2-2 TRBD1
TGCAGCGTACAGGGATTAAATCAGCCCCAGCATTTT CSVQGLNQPQHF TRBV29-1 NA TRBJ1-5 NA
TGCGCCAGCAGCTTTTCGGTACTAGCGGGGAGACAGCAGTTCTTC CASSFSVLAGRQQFF TRBV5-1 NA TRBJ2-1 TRBD2
TGCGCCAGCAGTGTAAATCCAGGGACGGCCTACGAGCAGTACTTC CASSVNPGTAYEQYF TRBV10-2 NA TRBJ2-7 NA
TGCGCCAGCAGCTTGGTACAGGGCGGGTCCAATGAGCAGTTCTTC CASSLVQGGSNEQFF TRBV5-1 NA TRBJ2-1 NA
TGTGCCTGGAATAATCTTTATGGAAACACCATATATTTT CAWNNLYGNTIYF TRBV30 NA TRBJ1-3 NA
TGCGCCAGCAGGAAAGGAACAGGGGCCGCCTACGAGCAGTACTTC CASRKGTGAAYEQYF TRBV10-2 once TRBJ2-7 TRBD1
TGTGCCAGCACCCTGACGGGTCAGCCCCAGCATTTT CASTLTGQPQHF TRBV6-1 NA TRBJ1-5 NA
TGCGCCAGCAGCCCCTTACACGGTCAGCCCCAGCATTTT CASSPLHGQPQHF TRBV4-1 NA TRBJ1-5 NA
TGTGCCTGGAGTGTAAAAGGGGGCTATGGTGAGCAGTTCTTC CAWSVKGGYGEQFF TRBV30 NA TRBJ2-1 TRBD1
TGTGCCAGCAGTGAAGCGGCAATAGGCTACGAGCAGTACTTC CASSEAAIGYEQYF TRBV6-1 few TRBJ2-7 NA
TGCGCCAGCAGCTTTCAGGGGGCCAACTATGGCTACACCTTC CASSFQGANYGYTF TRBV5-1 NA TRBJ1-2 TRBD1
TGCGCCAGCAGCCACGAGGACAGGGACCGCCGGGAGCTGTTTTTT CASSHEDRDRRELFF TRBV4-3 few TRBJ2-2 TRBD1
TGTGCCAGCAGCCCAGGGGGCCCTACCTACGAGCAGTACTTC CASSPGGPTYEQYF TRBV6-6 NA TRBJ2-7 TRBD1
TGTGCCAGCAGTCGGACCCTCTACGAGCAGTACTTC CASSRTLYEQYF TRBV2 once TRBJ2-7 NA
TGTGCCAGCATTGTGGACAGAGACACCGGGGAGCTGTTTTTT CASIVDRDTGELFF TRBV2 NA TRBJ2-2 NA
TGTGCCAGCAGTTTCAGTCGCTCGGCTAACTATGGCTACACCTTC CASSFSRSANYGYTF TRBV28 NA TRBJ1-2 NA
TGTGCCAGCTCATTGACTGCTACCTATGGCTACACCTTC CASSLTATYGYTF TRBV18 NA TRBJ1-2 NA
TGTGCCAGCAGTTTAACAGGGGATGGCTACACCTTC CASSLTGDGYTF TRBV28 NA TRBJ1-2 TRBD1
TGCAGCGTTGGTGAAGGGACAGGGGGTTCACCCCTCCACTTT CSVGEGTGGSPLHF TRBV29-1 NA TRBJ1-6 TRBD1
TGTGCCAGCAGTTACTCGGGGGTTGAATCTGGAAACACCATATATTTT CASSYSGVESGNTIYF TRBV6-5 NA TRBJ1-3 NA
TGTGCCAGCAGTGAGCAGGGCTACGAGCAGTACTTC CASSEQGYEQYF TRBV2 NA TRBJ2-7 NA
TGTGCCTGGAACTCACAGGGGAACACTGAAGCTTTCTTT CAWNSQGNTEAFF TRBV30 many TRBJ1-1 NA
TGTGCCAGCAGCGTAGGGGTAGCGGGGGTTTCCACAGATACGCAGTATTTT CASSVGVAGVSTDTQYF TRBV9 NA TRBJ2-3 TRBD2
TGTGCCATCACTGACGGGAGTGGGGCCTACGAGCAGTACTTC CAITDGSGAYEQYF TRBV10-3 NA TRBJ2-7 NA
TGTGCCATCAGTGAGTCGACTCCGGTGAACACTGAAGCTTTCTTT CAISESTPVNTEAFF TRBV10-3 NA TRBJ1-1 NA
TGCGCCAGCAGCTCGGACGGAGATACGCAGTATTTT CASSSDGDTQYF TRBV5-1 NA TRBJ2-3 NA
TGCGCCAGCAGCTTAGTTTCCGAGAATGAAAAACTGTTTTTT CASSLVSENEKLFF TRBV5-1 once TRBJ1-4 NA
TGTGCTAGTGGTTTTGGCGGGAGAACAGATACGCAGTATTTT CASGFGGRTDTQYF TRBV12-5 NA TRBJ2-3 TRBD2
TGTGCCAGCTCACCCGGGACACAAGAGGGGCAGTTCTTC CASSPGTQEGQFF TRBV18 NA TRBJ2-1 NA
TGTGCCAGCAGCTCGGGACAGACCCCTTCTGGAAACACCATATATTTT CASSSGQTPSGNTIYF TRBV7-9 NA TRBJ1-3 TRBD1
TGTGCCAGCGAGTTTGGACAGGGGGCGCGAGAAGCTTTCTTT CASEFGQGAREAFF TRBV6-1 NA TRBJ1-1 TRBD1
TGTGCCATCAGTGAGTCGAGGAAGACGCAAGAGACCCAGTACTTC CAISESRKTQETQYF TRBV10-3 NA TRBJ2-5 NA
TGCGCCAGCAGCCCACAGGGAGAGGCCTACGAGCAGTACTTC CASSPQGEAYEQYF TRBV5-1 NA TRBJ2-7 NA
TGTGCCAGCAGCTTGGGTCGGGACTACAATGAGCAGTTCTTC CASSLGRDYNEQFF TRBV7-9 NA TRBJ2-1 NA
TGTGCCAGTAGTACTAGTGCCCGGACAGGGGGCTCCTACGAGCAGTACTTC CASSTSARTGGSYEQYF TRBV19 NA TRBJ2-7 TRBD1
TGTGCCAGCAGCTACGCGGGGATCCGGGACAGCCACTACAATGAGCAGTTCTTC CASSYAGIRDSHYNEQFF TRBV13 NA TRBJ2-1 NA
TGTGCCAGCAGTGACTCGCCGCTAGCGGGGGGGCCTCGGGAGACCCAGTACTTC CASSDSPLAGGPRETQYF TRBV6-4 NA TRBJ2-5 TRBD2
TGTGCCAGCAGCCCCGGGACAGGGACTAACACCGGGGAGCTGTTTTTT CASSPGTGTNTGELFF TRBV7-3 few TRBJ2-2 TRBD1
TGTGCCAGCAGTCCTGGACAGGGGTGGTACGAGCAGTACTTC CASSPGQGWYEQYF TRBV27 NA TRBJ2-7 TRBD1
TGTGCCAGCGGGGCTAGCGGGAGATGGGAGACCCAGTACTTC CASGASGRWETQYF TRBV7-9 NA TRBJ2-5 TRBD2
TGTGCCAGCAGCTTAGTCAGGACAACAACTGAAGCTTTCTTT CASSLVRTTTEAFF TRBV11-2 NA TRBJ1-1 NA
TGTGCCAGCAGCTACGTCCAGGGCTCTGGAAACACCATATATTTT CASSYVQGSGNTIYF TRBV7-9 NA TRBJ1-3 NA
TGTGCCAGCAGTGGTGGGCGACAGGGCAATCAGCCCCAGCATTTT CASSGGRQGNQPQHF TRBV6-1 once TRBJ1-5 NA
TGTGCCAGCAGTCCAGGATATGATCAGCCCCAGCATTTT CASSPGYDQPQHF TRBV7-3 NA TRBJ1-5 NA
TGTGCCAGCAGCAAAACCCGGGACCGCTCTGGAAACACCATATATTTT CASSKTRDRSGNTIYF TRBV21-1 NA TRBJ1-3 NA
TGTGCCAGCAGCCTATCTAGGTCTCCCTACGAGCAGTACTTC CASSLSRSPYEQYF TRBV11-2 NA TRBJ2-7 NA
TGTGCCAGCAGCGCCGGATCAGGAACCTCCTACGAGCAGTACTTC CASSAGSGTSYEQYF TRBV5-5 NA TRBJ2-7 NA
TGCGCCAGCAGCTTGGGTCGACTAGCGGGATTCACAGATACGCAGTATTTT CASSLGRLAGFTDTQYF TRBV5-1 NA TRBJ2-3 TRBD2